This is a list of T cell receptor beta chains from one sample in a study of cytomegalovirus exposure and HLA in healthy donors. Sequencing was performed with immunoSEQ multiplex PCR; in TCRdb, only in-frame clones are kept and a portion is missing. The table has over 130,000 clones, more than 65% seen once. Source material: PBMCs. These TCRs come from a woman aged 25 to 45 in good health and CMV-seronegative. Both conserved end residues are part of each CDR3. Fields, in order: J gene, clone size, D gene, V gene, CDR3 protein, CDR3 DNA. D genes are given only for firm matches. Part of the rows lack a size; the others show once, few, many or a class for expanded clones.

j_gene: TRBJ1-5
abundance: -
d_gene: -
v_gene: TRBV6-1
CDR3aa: CASRLQGNQPQHF
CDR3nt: TGTGCCAGCAGATTACAGGGAAATCAGCCCCAGCATTTT

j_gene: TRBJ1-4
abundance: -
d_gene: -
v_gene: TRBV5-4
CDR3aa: CASSLVTADNEKLFF
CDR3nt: TGTGCCAGCAGCTTGGTAACAGCTGATAATGAAAAACTGTTTTTT

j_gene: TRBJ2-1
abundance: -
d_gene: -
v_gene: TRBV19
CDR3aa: CANSLSYNEQFF
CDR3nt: TGTGCCAATAGTCTATCCTACAATGAGCAGTTCTTC

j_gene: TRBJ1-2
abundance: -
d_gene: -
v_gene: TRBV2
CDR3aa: CASSESGPLTLGYGYTF
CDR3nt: TGTGCCAGCAGTGAATCGGGTCCTCTTACCCTAGGCTATGGCTACACCTTC

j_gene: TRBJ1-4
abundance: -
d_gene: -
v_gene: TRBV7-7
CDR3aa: CASSLDSNEKLFF
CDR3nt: TGTGCTAGCAGCCTAGACAGTAATGAAAAACTGTTTTTT

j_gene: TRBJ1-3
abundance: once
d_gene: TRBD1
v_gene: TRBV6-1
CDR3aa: CASRPPGQGNTIYF
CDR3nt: TGTGCCAGCAGACCTCCGGGACAGGGAAACACCATATATTTT

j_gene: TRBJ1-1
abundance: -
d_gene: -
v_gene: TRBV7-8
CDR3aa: CASSLVGGAEAFF
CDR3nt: TGTGCCAGCAGCTTAGTGGGGGGGGCTGAAGCTTTCTTT

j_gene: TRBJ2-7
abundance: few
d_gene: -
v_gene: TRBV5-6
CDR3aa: CASSFREGFYEQYF
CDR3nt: TGTGCCAGCAGCTTTCGAGAGGGATTTTACGAGCAGTACTTC

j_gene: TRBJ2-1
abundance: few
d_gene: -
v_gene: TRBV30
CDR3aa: CAWSEYTGYSYNEQFF
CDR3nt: TGTGCCTGGAGTGAGTATACAGGGTACTCCTACAATGAGCAGTTCTTC

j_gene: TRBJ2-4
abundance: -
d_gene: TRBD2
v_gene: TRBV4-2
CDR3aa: CASSQDPLGGGGNIQYF
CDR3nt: TGTGCCAGCAGCCAAGATCCCCTTGGCGGGGGGGGAAACATTCAGTACTTC

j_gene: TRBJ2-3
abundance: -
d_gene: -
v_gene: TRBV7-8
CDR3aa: CASTWTTTDTQYF
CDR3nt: TGTGCCAGCACCTGGACTACCACAGATACGCAGTATTTT

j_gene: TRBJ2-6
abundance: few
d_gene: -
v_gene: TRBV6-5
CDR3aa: CASSYRGGSGANVLTF
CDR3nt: TGTGCCAGCAGTTACCGAGGGGGCTCTGGGGCCAACGTCCTGACTTTC

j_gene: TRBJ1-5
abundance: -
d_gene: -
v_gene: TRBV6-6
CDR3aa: CASSLDSLSNQPQHF
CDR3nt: TGTGCCAGCAGTTTAGACAGTCTCAGCAATCAGCCCCAGCATTTT

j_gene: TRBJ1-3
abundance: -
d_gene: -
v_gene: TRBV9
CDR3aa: CASSASPGAGNTIYF
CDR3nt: TGTGCCAGCAGCGCGTCCCCAGGCGCCGGAAACACCATATATTTT

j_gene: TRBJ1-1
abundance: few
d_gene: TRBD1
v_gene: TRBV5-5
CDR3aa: CASSFLQGASTEAFF
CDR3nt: TGTGCCAGCAGCTTTCTACAGGGGGCGAGCACTGAAGCTTTCTTT

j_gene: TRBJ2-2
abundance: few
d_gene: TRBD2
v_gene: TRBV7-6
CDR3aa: CASSPRTSGGTWELFF
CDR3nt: TGTGCCAGCAGCCCGCGGACTAGCGGGGGGACCTGGGAGCTGTTTTTT

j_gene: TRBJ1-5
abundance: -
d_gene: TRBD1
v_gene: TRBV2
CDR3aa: CASSGQATTNQPQHF
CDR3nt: TGTGCCAGCAGCGGACAGGCAACAACCAATCAGCCCCAGCATTTT

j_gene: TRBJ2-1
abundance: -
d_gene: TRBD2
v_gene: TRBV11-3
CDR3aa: CASSLVRGDGEQFF
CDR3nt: TGTGCCAGCAGCTTAGTTCGGGGGGATGGTGAGCAGTTCTTC

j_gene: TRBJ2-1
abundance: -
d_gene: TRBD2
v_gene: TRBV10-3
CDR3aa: CASSETGLAGGGNEQFF
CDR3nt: TGTGCCAGCAGTGAAACGGGCCTAGCGGGAGGGGGCAATGAGCAGTTCTTC

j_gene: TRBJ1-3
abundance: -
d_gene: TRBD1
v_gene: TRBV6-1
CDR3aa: CASRPDRFGNTIYF
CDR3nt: TGTGCCAGCAGGCCGGACAGGTTTGGAAACACCATATATTTT

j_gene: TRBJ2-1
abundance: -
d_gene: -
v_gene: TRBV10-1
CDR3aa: CASSNYRAPYNEQFF
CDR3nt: TGCGCCAGCAGTAACTACAGGGCCCCCTACAATGAGCAGTTCTTC

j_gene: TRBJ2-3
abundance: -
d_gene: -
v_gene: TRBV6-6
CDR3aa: CASSSGLLIDTQYF
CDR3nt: TGTGCCAGCAGTTCGGGACTCTTGATAGATACGCAGTATTTT

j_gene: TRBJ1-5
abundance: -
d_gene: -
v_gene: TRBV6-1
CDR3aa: CASSVWASNQPQHF
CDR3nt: TGTGCCAGCAGTGTCTGGGCTAGCAATCAGCCCCAGCATTTT

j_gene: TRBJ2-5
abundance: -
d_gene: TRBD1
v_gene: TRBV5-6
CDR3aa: CASSGTGVRETQYF
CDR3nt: TGTGCCAGCAGCGGGACAGGGGTTCGCGAGACCCAGTACTTC

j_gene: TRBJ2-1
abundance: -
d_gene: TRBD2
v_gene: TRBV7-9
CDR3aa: CASSLGTSGSLDEQFF
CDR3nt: TGTGCCAGCAGCTTAGGCACTAGCGGGAGTTTGGATGAGCAGTTCTTC

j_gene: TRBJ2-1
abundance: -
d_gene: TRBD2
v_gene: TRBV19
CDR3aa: CASSIGSGGYNEQFF
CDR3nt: TGTGCCAGTAGTATTGGTAGCGGGGGCTACAATGAGCAGTTCTTC

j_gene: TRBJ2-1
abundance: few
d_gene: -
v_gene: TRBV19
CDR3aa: CASSNSVALYNEQFF
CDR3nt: TGTGCCAGTAGTAATAGCGTCGCCCTTTACAATGAGCAGTTCTTC

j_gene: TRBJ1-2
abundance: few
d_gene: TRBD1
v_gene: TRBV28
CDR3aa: CASSSLQGAANYGYTF
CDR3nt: TGTGCCAGCAGTTCCCTACAGGGGGCAGCTAACTATGGCTACACCTTC

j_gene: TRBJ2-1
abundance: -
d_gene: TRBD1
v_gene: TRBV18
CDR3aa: CASSPSSPGTGYNEQFF
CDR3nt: TGTGCCAGCTCACCATCAAGTCCCGGGACAGGGTACAATGAGCAGTTCTTC

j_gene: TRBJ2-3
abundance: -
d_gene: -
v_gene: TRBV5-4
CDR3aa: CASSLGDFSTDTQYF
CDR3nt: TGTGCCAGCAGCTTGGGGGACTTTAGCACAGATACGCAGTATTTT

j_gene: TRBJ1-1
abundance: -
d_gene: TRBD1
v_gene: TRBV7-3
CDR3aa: CASSLGQVNTEAFF
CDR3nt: TGTGCCAGCAGCCTCGGACAGGTGAACACTGAAGCTTTCTTT

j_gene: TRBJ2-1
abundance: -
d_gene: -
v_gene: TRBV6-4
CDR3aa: CASSDPQGGDNEQFF
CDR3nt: TGTGCCAGCAGTGACCCCCAGGGCGGGGACAATGAGCAGTTCTTC

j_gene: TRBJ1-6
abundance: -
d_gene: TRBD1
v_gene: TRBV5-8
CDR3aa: CASSWGQGGNSPLHF
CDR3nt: TGTGCCAGCAGCTGGGGGCAGGGGGGTAATTCACCCCTCCACTTT

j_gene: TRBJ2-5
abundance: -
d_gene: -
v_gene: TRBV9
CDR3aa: CDSSPAGLLQETQYF
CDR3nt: TGTGACAGCAGTCCTGCCGGACTCCTTCAAGAGACCCAGTACTTC

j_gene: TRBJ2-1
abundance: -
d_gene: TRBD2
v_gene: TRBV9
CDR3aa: CASSVGGSGDNEQFF
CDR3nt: TGTGCCAGCAGCGTAGGCGGGAGTGGGGACAATGAGCAGTTCTTC

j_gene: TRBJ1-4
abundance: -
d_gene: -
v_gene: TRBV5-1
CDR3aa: CASSLLTDEKLFF
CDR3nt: TGCGCCAGCAGCTTGTTAACAGATGAAAAACTGTTTTTT